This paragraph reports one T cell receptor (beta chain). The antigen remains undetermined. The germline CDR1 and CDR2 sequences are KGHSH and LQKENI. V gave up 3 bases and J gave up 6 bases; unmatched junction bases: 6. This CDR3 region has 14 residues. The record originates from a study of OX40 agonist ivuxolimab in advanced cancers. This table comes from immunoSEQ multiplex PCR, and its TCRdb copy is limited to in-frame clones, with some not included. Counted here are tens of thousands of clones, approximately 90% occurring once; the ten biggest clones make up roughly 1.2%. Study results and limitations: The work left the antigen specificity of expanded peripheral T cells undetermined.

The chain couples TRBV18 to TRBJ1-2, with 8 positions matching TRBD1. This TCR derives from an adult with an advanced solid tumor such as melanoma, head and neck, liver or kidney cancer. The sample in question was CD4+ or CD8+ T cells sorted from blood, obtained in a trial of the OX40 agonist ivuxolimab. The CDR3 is CASSPRGRGHGYTF. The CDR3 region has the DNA TGTGCCAGCTCACCGCGGGGCAGGGGGCATGGCTACACCTTC.